This T cell receptor beta chain is drawn from a study of T cell repertoires in cytomegalovirus infection. In TCRdb, the reads were re-called with MiXCR into one record per CDR3 protein. The sample contains roughly 640,000 distinct CDR3 sequences, 20% to 25% of which appear only once. The V gene lost 2 bases and the J gene lost 1 base, with 14 bases spanning the gap. Per the germline V gene, CDR1 is DFQATT and CDR2 is SNEGSKA (reference sequence). The CDR3 consists of 15 residues. Source material: CD8+ T cells from PBMCs. The sequence was obtained from a human donor in good health (CMV status not recorded). Some clones in this sample may be carry-over from other donors' samples. The chain links TRBV20-1 to TRBJ1-1, with no clear D. In nucleotides, the CDR3 is TGCAGTGCTAGATCCACTACCGGCGGGAACACTGAAGCTTTCTTT. This sequence encodes CSARSTTGGNTEAFF.